This entry lists 30 T cell receptor beta chains sequenced from one sample in a study of identical twins. TCRdb re-derived calls from the 5' RACE reads in MiXCR, one entry per CDR3 protein. Of roughly 630,000 distinct CDR3 sequences listed, roughly 6.6% are singletons. These data also featured in a second study, about yellow fever vaccine responses in identical twins.

Input material: PBMCs. The receptors here all came from a young woman in good health.

The chain couples TRBV7-9 to TRBJ2-5; 8 bases are a match to TRBD2. CDR1 and CDR2 (germline): SEHNR, FQNEAQ (reference sequence). V was pared by 4 bases and J by 4 bases, with 8 bases of the junction left unmatched. The CDR3 consists of 15 residues. The CDR3 DNA follows: TGTGCCAGCAGCTCCCGGGAGGGAGGAGGAGAGACCCAGTACTTC. Protein sequence: CASSSREGGGETQYF.

This clonotype was found many times. V and J are TRBV5-1 and TRBJ2-1, with TRBD2 matching 9 bases. The length of the CDR3 is 17 residues. V gave up 4 bases and J gave up 4 bases; unmatched junction bases: 12. In germline, CDR1 is SGHRS, CDR2 YFSETQ. The CDR3 DNA is TGCGCCAGCAGCCCATACTCACTAGCGGGCCCTTACAATGAGCAGTTCTTC. Encoded protein: CASSPYSLAGPYNEQFF. Full variable domain (missing parts from reference TRBV5-1 and TRBJ2-1): KAGVTQTPRYLIKTRGQQVTLSCSPISGHRSVSWYQQTPGQGLQFLFEYFSETQRNKGNFPGRFSGRQFSNSRSEMNVSTLELGDSALYLCASSPYSLAGPYNEQFFGPGTRLTVL.

This clonotype was seen more than once but under ten times. DNA for the CDR3: TGCGCCAGCAGCAAGGCTGGGACAGGGGACTATGGCTACACCTTC. Its protein is CASSKAGTGDYGYTF. V and J are TRBV5-1 and TRBJ1-2; 10 bases fit TRBD1. Trimming removed 4 bases from V and 3 bases from J; junction bases left unmatched: 6. This CDR3 contains 15 residues. Per germline, CDR1 SGHRS and CDR2 YFSETQ.

This clonotype was counted at least ten times. J is TRBJ1-1 and V is TRBV6-1, with TRBD1 matching 7 bases. The junction had 4 bases not matched to a gene; V was cut back by 5 bases and J by 7 bases. This CDR3 is 12 amino acids long. Germline CDR1 reads MNHNS; CDR2 reads SASEGT. The CDR3 bases are TGTGCCAGCAGTTCCCGGACAGGTGAAGCTTTCTTT. Translation: CASSSRTGEAFF.

V is TRBV10-3 and J is TRBJ1-1; 7 bases agree with TRBD1. The ends lost 6 bases at V and 3 bases at J; junction bases unmatched: 4. Germline lookup yields CDR1 ENHRY and CDR2 SYGVKD. The CDR3 totals 13 residues. DNA for the CDR3: TGTGCCATCAGCGGACAGGAGGACACTGAAGCTTTCTTT. Translated, it gives CAISGQEDTEAFF.

This rearrangement joins TRBV20-1 to TRBJ2-7; a possible D gene is TRBD1 (6 bases). Trimming left V 3 bases short and J 2 bases short, with 8 bases between. The germline gives CDR1 DFQATT, CDR2 SNEGSKA (reference sequence). The CDR3 covers 12 residues. The CDR3 sequence: CSASRQAYEQYF. For the CDR3, the DNA is TGCAGTGCTAGTCGACAGGCCTACGAGCAGTACTTC.

This clonotype turned up a few times. V usage is TRBV28 and J usage is TRBJ2-1, with 10 bases identical to TRBD2. Trimming cost V 2 bases and J 6 bases; bases outside gene matches: 16. This CDR3 spans 19 amino acids. In germline, CDR1 is MDHEN, CDR2 SYDVKM. CDR3 DNA: TGTGCCAGCAGTTTACGGCTCTTTGGGACTAGCGTTTCTCCCAATGAGCAGTTCTTC. Its translation is CASSLRLFGTSVSPNEQFF.

This clonotype was seen repeatedly, ten times or more. The gene calls are TRBV19 and TRBJ1-1; TRBD1 matches 7 bases. Germline-derived CDR1 and CDR2 are LNHDA and SQIVND (reference sequence). V lost 6 bases, J lost 3 bases, and 4 bases stayed unmatched. This CDR3 is built from 13 residues. The CDR3 DNA sequence: TGTGCCAGTAGCTGGACAGGTGACACTGAAGCTTTCTTT. This sequence encodes CASSWTGDTEAFF.

This clonotype has at least ten counts. V is TRBV6-1 and J is TRBJ1-1; TRBD1 might be the D (6 bases). Germline V CDR1 and CDR2: MNHNS, SASEGT. The V end lost 7 bases, the J end lost 0 bases, and 15 bases lay between the germline ends. The CDR3 totals 15 residues. The CDR3 DNA follows: TGTGCCAGCACACTAAACGGGGACATGAACACTGAAGCTTTCTTT. Its protein is CASTLNGDMNTEAFF.

Only a few counts were recorded for this clonotype. The J gene is TRBJ2-3, the V gene TRBV5-1, with TRBD2 matching over 12 bases. The germline V gene encodes CDR1 SGHRS and CDR2 YFSETQ. J lost 4 bases, V lost 4 bases, and 19 bases had no gene match. CDR3 length equals 20 residues. This chain's CDR3 is CASSQTLAGGPKGFADTQYF. CDR3 nucleotides: TGCGCCAGCAGCCAGACGCTAGCGGGGGGGCCAAAGGGGTTCGCAGATACGCAGTATTTT.

This chain connects TRBV20-1 to TRBJ2-3; 16 positions match TRBD2. The CDR3 length is 15 residues. Germline V gives CDR1 DFQATT, CDR2 SNEGSKA (reference sequence). Trimming cost V 5 bases and J 6 bases; bases outside gene matches: 5. The CDR3 reads CSARGLAGGMDTQYF. Here the CDR3 DNA reads TGCAGTGCTCGGGGACTAGCGGGGGGGATGGATACGCAGTATTTT.

This chain links TRBV18 with TRBJ2-7; 8 nucleotides align to TRBD2. Germline CDR1 reads KGHSH; CDR2 reads LQKENI. J was trimmed by 3 bases and V by 3 bases; bases with no gene match: 7. CDR3 length: 15 residues. This CDR3 reads CASSPRAGVIYEQYF. DNA of the CDR3: TGTGCCAGCTCACCGCGAGCGGGAGTGATCTACGAGCAGTACTTC.

This chain uses TRBV12-3 or TRBV12-4 with TRBJ2-5, with TRBD1 identical over 8 bases. The J segment lost 0 bases and the V segment lost 6 bases, leaving 6 bases of the junction unmatched. The CDR3 extends over 15 amino acids. The DNA for the CDR3 is TGTGCCAGCAGCCCACAGGGGGGATACCAAGAGACCCAGTACTTC. Translated: CASSPQGGYQETQYF.

The V call is TRBV12-3 or TRBV12-4, the J call TRBJ1-1, with a tentative D call TRBD1 (5 bases). The V and J ends lost 4 bases and 8 bases respectively, with 8 bases between them. The CDR3 is 11 residues long. CDR3 sequence: CASSYNREAFF. The CDR3 DNA reads as TGTGCCAGCAGTTACAACAGGGAAGCTTTCTTT.

Many counts were recorded for this clonotype. The gene calls are TRBV2 and TRBJ2-3; 8 bases map to TRBD1. In germline, CDR1 is SNHLY, CDR2 FYNNEI. CDR3 length: 13 amino acids. Losses at the gene ends were 7 bases for V and 2 bases for J; bases not matched to a gene: 2. The DNA for the CDR3 is TGTGCCAGCAACAGGGGGTACACAGATACGCAGTATTTT. It is translated as CASNRGYTDTQYF.

The V call is TRBV29-1, the J call TRBJ2-2, with D unresolved. Trimming cost V 4 bases and J 5 bases, with 14 bases left between them. The CDR3 is 14 residues long. From germline, CDR1 is SQVTM and CDR2 ANQGSEA. This CDR3 reads CSVVLVQMTGELFF. The DNA of the CDR3 is TGCAGCGTTGTCCTCGTGCAAATGACCGGGGAGCTGTTTTTT.

This clonotype has ten or more counts. The chain employs TRBV29-1 and TRBJ2-1; D unresolved. CDR3 size: 16 residues. The germline V gene encodes CDR1 SQVTM and CDR2 ANQGSEA. Trimming stripped 0 bases from V and 0 bases from J, with 12 bases between. The CDR3 protein is CSVEDHTYVSYNEQFF. The CDR3 coding sequence is TGCAGCGTTGAAGACCACACCTACGTCTCCTACAATGAGCAGTTCTTC.

The sample holds a few counts of this clonotype. The rearrangement uses TRBV7-9 and TRBJ2-7; 8 positions agree with TRBD2. The V gene end was trimmed by 4 bases and the J gene end by 3 bases; junction bases not matched to a gene: 8. There are 15 residues in the CDR3. From germline, CDR1 is SEHNR and CDR2 FQNEAQ (reference sequence). For the CDR3, the DNA is TGTGCCAGCAGCTCTCTTACCGGGAGGGTCTACGAGCAGTACTTC. Encoded protein: CASSSLTGRVYEQYF.

This clonotype was counted ten times or more. This chain links TRBV28 with TRBJ1-2, with D possibly matching TRBD1 (5 bases). Germline assignment: CDR1 MDHEN and CDR2 SYDVKM. V lost 3 bases and J 4 bases, leaving 27 bases between the germline ends. This CDR3 is built from 19 residues. The CDR3 DNA follows: TGTGCCAGCAGTTTGCGTAGCGGGGCTTGGGCAAAGGGCCTCTATGGCTACACCTTC. Encoded protein: CASSLRSGAWAKGLYGYTF.

The gene calls are TRBV12-3 or TRBV12-4 and TRBJ1-5, with D tentatively TRBD1 (5 bases). V was clipped by 2 bases and J by 5 bases, with 16 bases between them. The CDR3 has 16 amino acids. CDR3 loop: CASSLRGPPRHQPQHF. CDR3 coding DNA: TGTGCCAGCAGTTTAAGGGGCCCGCCGCGTCATCAGCCCCAGCATTTT.

This clonotype was observed a few times. This chain uses TRBV12-3 or TRBV12-4 with TRBJ2-3, with 13 nucleotides matching TRBD2. The CDR3 is 13 residues long. V lost 10 bases to trimming and J lost 4 bases; unmatched junction nucleotides: 2. The CDR3 nucleotides are TGTGCCACGGGACTAGCGGGACCAGATACGCAGTATTTT. Its translation is CATGLAGPDTQYF.

The chain has TRBV29-1 and TRBJ2-1; D gene ambiguous. The germline CDR1 and CDR2 sequences are SQVTM and ANQGSEA. CDR3 length equals 14 residues. Trimming cost V 2 bases and J 4 bases, with 12 bases left between them. The CDR3 DNA follows: TGCAGCGTTGAATGGCAATTTAGGTACAATGAGCAGTTCTTC. Its protein product is CSVEWQFRYNEQFF.

J is TRBJ2-1 and V is TRBV20-1; tentative D call: TRBD2 (7 bases). Germline lookup yields CDR1 DFQATT and CDR2 SNEGSKA (reference sequence). This CDR3 is built from 13 residues. Trimming removed 3 bases at V and 6 bases at J, with 12 bases between. CDR3 protein: CSASGLGGNEQFF. The CDR3 bases are TGCAGTGCTAGCGGACTAGGGGGCAATGAGCAGTTCTTC.

The sample holds many counts of this clonotype. In DNA form, the CDR3 reads TGTGCCAGCAGTTTACCCCCGGTCCCTGAAGCTTTCTTT. It translates to CASSLPPVPEAFF. The J gene is TRBJ1-1, the V gene TRBV28; D is unresolved. The CDR3 loop spans 13 amino acids. Germline CDR1 is MDHEN and CDR2 is SYDVKM. Between the trimmed V and J ends, which lost 2 bases and 6 bases, there was a span of 10 bases. The complete variable domain, with remaining parts taken from reference TRBV28 and TRBJ1-1, reads DVKVTQSSRYLVKRTGEKVFLECVQDMDHENMFWYRQDPGLGLRLIYFSYDVKMKEKGDIPEGYSVSREKKERFSLILESASTNQTSMYLCASSLPPVPEAFFGQGTRLTVV.

This clonotype was detected many times. The rearrangement links TRBV12-3 or TRBV12-4 to TRBJ2-3; TRBD2 agrees at 10 bases. The CDR3 is made up of 15 amino acids. Trimming at V came to 3 bases and at J to 4 bases, leaving 4 bases not matched to a gene. The DNA of the CDR3 is TGTGCCAGCAGTTTGGGTAGCGGGAGGCCAGATACGCAGTATTTT. It codes for CASSLGSGRPDTQYF.

The J gene is TRBJ2-1, the V gene TRBV10-3, with 10 bases matching TRBD2. Germline V lookup: CDR1 ENHRY, CDR2 SYGVKD. CDR3 length: 17 residues. Trimming cost V 9 bases and J 9 bases; bases outside gene matches: 20. In DNA form, the CDR3 reads TGTGCCATTCGGACTAGCGGACGGTTAAAAGACCTCGGTGAGCAGTTCTTC. Amino acid sequence: CAIRTSGRLKDLGEQFF.

In its sample, this clonotype was seen many times. The chain couples TRBV5-1 to TRBJ2-3, with 8 bases identical to TRBD2. V was pared by 4 bases and J by 1 base, with 8 bases of the junction left unmatched. The CDR3 is made up of 16 amino acids. Germline CDR1 reads SGHRS; CDR2 reads YFSETQ. This CDR3 is CASSLSGSGGTDTQYF. CDR3 nucleotides: TGCGCCAGCAGCCTCTCTGGTAGCGGGGGCACAGATACGCAGTATTTT.

This clonotype was observed a handful of times. The chain has TRBV5-1 and TRBJ2-5, with D unclear. Germline CDR1 and CDR2: SGHRS and YFSETQ. Trimming pared 0 bases from V and 5 bases from J, leaving 14 bases between. This CDR3 is 15 amino acids long. The CDR3: CASSLEGGEGETQYF. The CDR3 bases are TGCGCCAGCAGCTTGGAGGGCGGTGAAGGGGAGACCCAGTACTTC.

This clonotype was observed a few times. The J gene is TRBJ1-5, the V gene TRBV12-3 or TRBV12-4; D is ambiguous. CDR3 length: 14 residues. V lost 7 bases to trimming and J lost 2 bases, with 12 bases between them. Here the CDR3 DNA reads TGTGCCAGCACCGCAGGAGTTGGCAATCAGCCCCAGCATTTT. It is translated as CASTAGVGNQPQHF.

This clonotype was seen many times. V gene TRBV9 combines with J gene TRBJ2-1, with D uncertain. V gave up 0 bases and J gave up 8 bases, with 12 bases separating them. The germline CDR1 and CDR2 sequences are SGDLS and YYNGEE. The length of the CDR3 is 14 residues. CDR3 protein: CASSVVGPPYEQFF. CDR3 DNA sequence: TGTGCCAGCAGCGTAGTAGGCCCGCCCTATGAGCAGTTCTTC.